The T cell receptor beta chain under discussion was sequenced for a study of T cell responses to AZD1222 COVID-19 vaccine. The germline CDR1 and CDR2 sequences are SGHRS and YFSETQ. The CDR3 runs to 18 residues. V shed 4 bases and J shed 0 bases, with 19 bases lying between them. Findings of the study overall: Once two AZD1222 doses were given, Spike-specific TCR breadth and depth went up. White British ancestry dominated among donors, who included more females, and clonal diversity was possibly underestimated.

With respect to this clone: Its cognate antigen is unknown.

TCRdb's copy holds only in-frame clones and misses some; the assay was immunoSEQ multiplex PCR. This sample has 100,000 or so clones, with more than 85% found just once. The sample here was peripheral blood, taken on day 0 of AZD1222 vaccination. This chain joins TRBV5-1 and TRBJ1-4; tentative D call: TRBD1 (6 bases). This sequence originates from an adult in good health. CDR3 coding DNA: TGCGCCAGCAGCCCGGGAGGCAGGGGAGGGCCAACTAATGAAAAACTGTTTTTT. Its translation: CASSPGGRGGPTNEKLFF.